Below are 12 T cell receptor beta chains sequenced from a single sample in a study of CD8 T cells in Susac syndrome. With random hexamers, reverse transcription was performed on 0.5 to 1 ug of RNA. TCRdb ran MiXCR on the immunoSEQ multiplex PCR reads and lists one entry per CDR3 protein. The repertoire holds more than 250,000 distinct CDR3 sequences, with roughly nine tenths as singletons. Sequencing was carried out using CD4+ T cells from PBMCs. The receptors were sampled from a human donor with multiple sclerosis.

This clonotype was seen a few times. The CDR3 loop reads CSARGDAVNTEAFF. CDR3 coding DNA: TGCAGTGCTAGAGGGGACGCTGTAAACACTGAAGCTTTCTTT. The chain couples TRBV20-1 to TRBJ1-1, with a tentative D call TRBD1 (5 bases). Trimming stripped 1 base from V and 2 bases from J, with 11 bases between. This CDR3 is built from 14 residues. Germline CDR1 is DFQATT and CDR2 is SNEGSKA (reference sequence).

The V call is TRBV3-1, the J call TRBJ2-1, with TRBD2 matching over 12 bases. J lost 10 bases, V lost 3 bases, and 10 bases had no gene match. This CDR3 region has 16 residues. CDR1 and CDR2 from the germline V gene are LGHDT and YNNKEL (reference sequence). Here the CDR3 DNA reads TGTGCCAGCAGCCAGGGAGGGACTAGCGGGCAGGGGGAGCAGTTCTTC. This gives the protein CASSQGGTSGQGEQFF.

This sequence joins TRBV29-1 and TRBJ2-7, with 7 bases aligning to TRBD2. This CDR3 has 17 amino acids. V gave up 1 base and J gave up 1 base; unmatched junction bases: 13. Germline loops: CDR1 SQVTM, CDR2 ANQGSEA. The CDR3 sequence is CSVEGPGLAVGSYEQYF. The CDR3, as DNA: TGCAGCGTTGAAGGACCGGGGCTAGCGGTAGGTTCCTACGAGCAGTACTTC.

This clonotype was counted once. The chain couples TRBV24-1 to TRBJ1-2; TRBD1 matches at 7 bases. The CDR3 is 14 residues long. Germline loops: CDR1 KGHDR, CDR2 SFDVKD. The V gene end was trimmed by 9 bases and the J gene end by 4 bases; junction bases not matched to a gene: 10. DNA for the CDR3: TGTGCCACCGGGGGGCGTGACAGGGCCTATGGCTACACCTTC. Its protein is CATGGRDRAYGYTF.

The chain links TRBV20-1 to TRBJ2-7; D possibly corresponds to TRBD1 (5 bases). Germline assignment: CDR1 DFQATT and CDR2 SNEGSKA (reference sequence). The CDR3 sequence is 14 residues long. V was clipped by 3 bases and J by 1 base, with 13 bases between them. CDR3 coding DNA: TGCAGTGCTAGCGGTCAGGGATTGTCCTACGAGCAGTACTTC. This codes for CSASGQGLSYEQYF.

The gene calls are TRBV14 and TRBJ2-1, with 12 bases matching TRBD2. With 5 bases clipped from V and 12 bases from J, the junction kept 11 bases outside the gene matches. CDR1 is SGHDN, CDR2 FVKESK, per germline. The CDR3 totals 15 residues. The CDR3 nucleotides are TGTGCCAGCAGCTACTCTAGCGGGAGGGAATCAAGGCAGTTCTTC. Amino acid sequence: CASSYSSGRESRQFF.

The chain employs TRBV6-5 and TRBJ1-1; maybe TRBD1 (5 bases). Germline V gives CDR1 MNHEY, CDR2 SVGAGI. Between the trimmed V and J ends, which lost 0 bases and 0 bases, there was a span of 20 bases. The CDR3 runs to 19 residues. This CDR3 is CASSYSSGQGVLMNTEAFF. DNA for the CDR3: TGTGCCAGCAGTTACTCGTCCGGACAAGGCGTTCTGATGAACACTGAAGCTTTCTTT.

The V call is TRBV6-1, the J call TRBJ2-2; D is unclear. Trimming removed 6 bases from V and 9 bases from J, with 23 bases in between. The CDR3 has 16 amino acids. Germline CDR1 reads MNHNS; CDR2 reads SASEGT. CDR3 protein: CASSPNTPDGFRELFF. As DNA, the CDR3 is TGTGCCAGCAGCCCTAACACCCCCGACGGATTCCGGGAGCTGTTTTTT.

The table lists this clonotype with a count of one. This sequence joins TRBV7-2 and TRBJ1-2; D perhaps matches TRBD1 (5 bases). The CDR3 totals 14 residues. Germline V gene data show CDR1 as SGHTA and CDR2 as FQGNSA. With 0 bases removed from V and 1 base from J, the gap between germline ends came to 6 bases. The CDR3 nucleotides read TGTGCCAGCAGCTTAGCGACAGTTAACTATGGCTACACCTTC. Translation: CASSLATVNYGYTF.

This clonotype was counted once. This chain links TRBV7-2 with TRBJ2-2, with TRBD1 as a possible D gene (5 bases). This CDR3 spans 14 amino acids. Trimming stripped 8 bases from V and 4 bases from J, with 14 bases between. From germline, CDR1 is SGHTA and CDR2 FQGNSA. CDR3 sequence: CASGQGGTTGELFF. In DNA form, the CDR3 reads TGTGCCAGCGGGCAGGGTGGTACCACCGGGGAGCTGTTTTTT.

This clonotype appeared once. CDR3 in DNA: TGTGCCAGCAGTTTGAGCAGGGTTGAGGGCTACACCTTC. Its protein is CASSLSRVEGYTF. The genes are TRBV12-3 or TRBV12-4 and TRBJ1-2; perhaps TRBD1 as D (5 bases). This CDR3 has 13 residues. Between the trimmed V and J ends, which lost 3 bases and 8 bases, there was a span of 13 bases.

The V and J genes are TRBV30 and TRBJ1-4, with TRBD1 as a possible D gene (5 bases). Trimming removed 4 bases at V and 7 bases at J, with 19 bases between. CDR1 and CDR2 from the germline V gene are GTSNPN and SVGIG (reference sequence). The CDR3 is made up of 15 amino acids. The CDR3 DNA reads as TGTGCCTGGACTCAAGGGGCGGCTACGGGTGAAAAACTGTTTTTT. Residues: CAWTQGAATGEKLFF.